The 7 T cell receptor beta chains below come from one sample, sequenced in a study of blood T cell repertoires in COVID-19. Data came from immunoSEQ multiplex PCR; TCRdb stores just in-frame clones and leaves some out. This table has roughly 55,000 clones, over 80% appearing once. Specimen: peripheral blood. Receptors were obtained from a woman aged 55-70 years with acute or convalescent COVID-19.

This clone showed up just once. The V and J genes are TRBV11-1 and TRBJ1-4, with 7 bases aligning to TRBD1. The germline V gene has CDR1 SGHAT and CDR2 FQDESV (reference sequence). The CDR3 length is 15 residues. V lost 5 bases, J lost 5 bases, and 8 bases stayed unmatched. DNA for the CDR3: TGTGCCAGCAGCCCTTACAGGGGAAGGAATGAAAAACTGTTTTTT. Protein sequence: CASSPYRGRNEKLFF.

This clone appeared once. The chain links TRBV5-1 to TRBJ2-5; 8 nucleotides agree with TRBD1. Germline values: CDR1 SGHRS, CDR2 YFSETQ. This CDR3 is built from 14 residues. V lost 9 bases and J lost 0; bases outside the gene matches: 7. CDR3: CATAGTGNQETQYF. The CDR3, as DNA: TGCGCCACCGCCGGGACAGGTAACCAAGAGACCCAGTACTTC.

This sequence joins TRBV5-6 and TRBJ2-7, with D possibly TRBD2 on 7 matching bases. Germline CDR1 reads SGHDT; CDR2 reads YYEEEE. This CDR3 contains 14 residues. The V end was cut by 4 bases, the J end by 4 bases, with 15 bases between. The DNA for the CDR3 is TGTGCCAGCAGCCTGCGCGGGGGCCGTTACGAGCAGTACTTC. This codes for CASSLRGGRYEQYF.

The rearrangement uses TRBV5-1 and TRBJ1-2, with D possibly matching TRBD1 (6 bases). Between the trimmed V and J ends, which lost 5 bases and 4 bases, there was a span of 24 bases. The CDR3 is made up of 17 amino acids. CDR1 SGHRS and CDR2 YFSETQ come from the germline V gene. The CDR3 coding sequence is TGCGCCAGCAGTCCAACAGGGTCGCGGCGTGTTTCCTATGGCTACACCTTC. Its protein product is CASSPTGSRRVSYGYTF.

There are a few counts of this clone. The genes are TRBV12-3 or TRBV12-4 and TRBJ1-2; tentative D call: TRBD1 (5 bases). V lost 5 bases and J lost 8, with 12 bases in between. The CDR3 is made up of 12 amino acids. The CDR3 region has the DNA TGTGCCAGCAGTAAACACGGGGGAGGCTACACCTTC. It encodes CASSKHGGGYTF.

CDR3 loop: CASSSNRGRTGELFF. Written as DNA, the CDR3 is TGTGCCAGCAGCTCGAACAGGGGGCGCACCGGGGAGCTGTTTTTT. The chain links TRBV11-2 to TRBJ2-2; the match to TRBD1 covers 9 bases. The germline gives CDR1 SGHAT, CDR2 FQNNGV. V trimming: 4 bases; J trimming: 4 bases; junction bases outside the gene matches: 4. This CDR3 region has 15 residues.

V gene TRBV30 combines with J gene TRBJ2-1; 9 nucleotides align to TRBD2. Looked up from germline, CDR1 is GTSNPN and CDR2 is SVGIG (reference sequence). The CDR3 loop spans 12 amino acids. CDR3 sequence (DNA): TGTGCTTGGGCGGGAGGGCCCGGGGAGCAGTTCTTC. This encodes CAWAGGPGEQFF.